The entry that follows covers one TCR beta chain sequence. Antigen unknown. The table came from immunoSEQ multiplex PCR; TCRdb's copy has only in-frame clones and leaves some out. Of tens of thousands of clones in the sample, roughly 90% were seen once. V trimming: 5 bases; J trimming: 3 bases; junction bases outside the gene matches: 14. The CDR3 runs to 18 residues. Germline lookup yields CDR1 SGHNT and CDR2 YENEEA. The sample originates from a study of T cell responses to AZD1222 COVID-19 vaccine. Overall study context: Second doses that came at about 4 or about 12 weeks were put together. Findings and caveats of the study: Increased Spike-specific TCR breadth and depth were observed after two AZD1222 doses. It should be noted that donors were predominantly white British and more often female, and clonal diversity was possibly underestimated. Only after the peak T cell response were repertoires sampled.

V usage is TRBV11-3 and J usage is TRBJ2-3; 10 nucleotides agree with TRBD2. The clonotype was recovered from an adult in good health. Sample: peripheral blood, taken on day 0 of AZD1222 vaccination. CDR3 in amino acids: CASSRSSLAGAGTDTQYF. The CDR3 bases are TGTGCCAGCAGCCGCTCTTCCCTAGCGGGAGCAGGGACAGATACGCAGTATTTT.